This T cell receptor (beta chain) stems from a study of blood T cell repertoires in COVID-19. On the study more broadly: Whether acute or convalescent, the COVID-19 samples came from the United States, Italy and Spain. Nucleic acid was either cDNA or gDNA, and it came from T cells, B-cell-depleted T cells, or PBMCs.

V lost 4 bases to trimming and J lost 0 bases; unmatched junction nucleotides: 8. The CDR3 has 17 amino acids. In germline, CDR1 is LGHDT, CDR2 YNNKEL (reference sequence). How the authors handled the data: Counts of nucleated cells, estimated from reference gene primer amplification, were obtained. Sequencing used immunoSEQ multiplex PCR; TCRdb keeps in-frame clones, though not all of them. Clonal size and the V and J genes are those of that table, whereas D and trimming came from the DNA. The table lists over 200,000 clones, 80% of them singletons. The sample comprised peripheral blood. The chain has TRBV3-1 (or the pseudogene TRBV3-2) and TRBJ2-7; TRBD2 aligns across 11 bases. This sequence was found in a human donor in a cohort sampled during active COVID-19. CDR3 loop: CASSPPRLAGLSYEQYF. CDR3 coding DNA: TGTGCCAGCAGCCCCCCCCGACTAGCGGGACTCTCCTACGAGCAGTACTTC.